The table lists the clone carrying this T cell receptor beta chain with a count of one. The sample originates from a study of T cell responses to AZD1222 COVID-19 vaccine. In the study overall: Second doses that came at about 4 or about 12 weeks were put together.

The V and J ends lost 0 bases and 0 bases respectively, with 6 bases between them. The CDR3 covers 14 residues. Germline lookup yields CDR1 SGHNT and CDR2 YYREEE (reference sequence). TCRdb's copy holds only in-frame clones and misses some; the assay was immunoSEQ multiplex PCR. The sample carries 130,000 to 150,000 clones, about 90% recorded once. Material: peripheral blood, obtained on day 0 of AZD1222 vaccination. The clonotype comes from an adult in good health. The chain is built from TRBV5-4 and TRBJ1-2; D gene unclear. Here the CDR3 reads CASSLELTNYGYTF. In nucleotides, the CDR3 is TGTGCCAGCAGCTTGGAGTTGACTAACTATGGCTACACCTTC.